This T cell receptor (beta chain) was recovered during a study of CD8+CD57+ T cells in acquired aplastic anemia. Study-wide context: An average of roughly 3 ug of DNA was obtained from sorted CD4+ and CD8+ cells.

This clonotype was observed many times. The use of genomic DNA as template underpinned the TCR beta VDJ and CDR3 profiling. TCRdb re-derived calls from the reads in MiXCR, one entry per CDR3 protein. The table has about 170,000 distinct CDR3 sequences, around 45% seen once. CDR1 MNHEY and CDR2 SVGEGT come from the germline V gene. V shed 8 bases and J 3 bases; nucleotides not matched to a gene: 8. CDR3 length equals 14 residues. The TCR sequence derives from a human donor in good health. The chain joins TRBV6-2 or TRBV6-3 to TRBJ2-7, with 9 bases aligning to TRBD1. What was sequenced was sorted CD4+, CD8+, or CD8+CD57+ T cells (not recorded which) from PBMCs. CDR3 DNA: TGTGCCAGCCGATCCGGGACAGGGATCTACGAGCAGTACTTC. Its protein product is CASRSGTGIYEQYF.